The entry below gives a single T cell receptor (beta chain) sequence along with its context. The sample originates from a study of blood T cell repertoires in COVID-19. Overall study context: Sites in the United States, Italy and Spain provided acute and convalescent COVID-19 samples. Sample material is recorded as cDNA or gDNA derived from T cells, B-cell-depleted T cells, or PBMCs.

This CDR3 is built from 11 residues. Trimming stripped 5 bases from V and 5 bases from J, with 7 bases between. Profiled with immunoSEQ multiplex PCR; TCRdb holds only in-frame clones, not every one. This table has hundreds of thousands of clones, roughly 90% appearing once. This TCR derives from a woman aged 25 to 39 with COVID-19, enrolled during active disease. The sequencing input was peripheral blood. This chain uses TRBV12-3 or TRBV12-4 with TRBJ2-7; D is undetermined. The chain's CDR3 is CASSHRDEQYF. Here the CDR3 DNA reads TGTGCCAGCAGTCACCGGGACGAGCAGTACTTC.